Below, 25 T cell receptor beta chains from the same sample are listed, as sequenced in a study of response to subunit inactivated influenza vaccine. TCRdb reprocessed the RT-PCR reads via MiXCR and lists one record per CDR3 protein. The table lists some 500,000 distinct CDR3 sequences, 16% of them singletons. This specimen was CD4+ T cells sorted from PBMCs, taken around 25 months after vaccination. The receptors here all came from a man between 45 and 75 years old who received an inactivated influenza vaccine.

This clonotype was seen only a few times. The genes are TRBV7-6 and TRBJ2-2; TRBD1 aligns across 8 bases. The CDR3 runs to 15 residues. CDR1 is SGHVS, CDR2 FNYEAQ, per germline. V lost 3 bases and J lost 4; bases outside the gene matches: 4. CDR3 amino acids: CASSFRQGPTGELFF. CDR3 nucleotides: TGTGCCAGCAGCTTTCGACAGGGGCCCACCGGGGAGCTGTTTTTT. Full variable domain (remainder filled in from reference TRBV7-6 and TRBJ2-2): GAGVSQSPRYKVTKRGQDVALRCDPISGHVSLYWYRQALGQGPEFLTYFNYEAQQDKSGLPNDRFSAERPEGSISTLTIQRTEQRDSAMYRCASSFRQGPTGELFFGEGSRLTVL.

This clonotype was counted only a few times. This chain connects TRBV5-6 to TRBJ2-2, with 10 nucleotides matching TRBD1. Trimming at V came to 0 bases and at J to 5 bases, leaving 4 bases not matched to a gene. CDR1 is SGHDT, CDR2 YYEEEE, per germline. The CDR3 runs to 16 residues. This chain's CDR3 is CASSLVDRGRTGELFF. The CDR3 bases are TGTGCCAGCAGCTTGGTTGACAGGGGGCGGACCGGGGAGCTGTTTTTT.

This chain connects TRBV24-1 to TRBJ1-5; D might be TRBD1 (5 bases). CDR1 and CDR2 (germline): KGHDR, SFDVKD. V lost 4 bases and J lost 8, with 14 bases in between. The CDR3 is 14 residues long. The CDR3 loop reads CATSERQGDKPQHF. The CDR3 coding sequence is TGTGCCACCAGTGAAAGGCAGGGAGATAAGCCCCAGCATTTT.

This clonotype was counted between two and nine times. The V and J genes are TRBV7-9 and TRBJ1-5, with D hard to call. V was pared by 1 base and J by 9 bases, with 7 bases between. This CDR3 contains 12 residues. Germline V gene sequence: CDR1 SEHNR, CDR2 FQNEAQ (reference sequence). As DNA, the CDR3 is TGTGCCAGCAGCTTAGTCTTGGGGCCCCAGCATTTT. Residues: CASSLVLGPQHF.

The genes are TRBV3-1 and TRBJ2-5; D gene unclear. The CDR3 sequence is 11 residues long. The V end lost 1 base, the J end lost 9 bases, and 6 bases lay between the germline ends. Germline CDR1 reads LGHDT; CDR2 reads YNNKEL (reference sequence). The CDR3 loop reads CASSQGPPQYF. CDR3 nucleotide sequence: TGTGCCAGCAGCCAAGGACCCCCCCAGTACTTC.

The sample holds a few counts of this clonotype. The V gene is TRBV10-3, the J gene TRBJ2-7, with a weak D call TRBD1 (6 bases). The CDR3 covers 12 residues. CDR1 is ENHRY and CDR2 is SYGVKD in the germline V gene. V lost 11 bases and J lost 5, with 16 bases in between. The CDR3 loop is CAAGQGLHEQYF. The CDR3 DNA reads TGTGCCGCCGGGCAGGGGCTCCACGAGCAGTACTTC.

This clonotype was counted a few times. The rearrangement links TRBV12-3 or TRBV12-4 to TRBJ2-7, with D possibly TRBD2 on 7 matching bases. V shed 5 bases and J shed 0 bases, with 14 bases lying between them. This CDR3 has 15 residues. The CDR3: CASSVSGGLSYEQYF. CDR3 DNA sequence: TGTGCCAGCAGTGTTTCGGGGGGCCTCTCCTACGAGCAGTACTTC.

This clonotype was detected many times. Compared with germline, one end of the junction differs, possibly owing to a read error. The chain employs TRBV7-2 and TRBJ2-1; 10 bases fit TRBD2. CDR1 is SGHTA and CDR2 is FQGNSA in the germline V gene. This CDR3 has 15 residues. The CDR3 is CASSLAGGPYNEQFF. In DNA form, the CDR3 reads TGTGCCAGCAGTTTAGCGGGGGGACCTTACAATGAGCAGTTCTTC. The whole variable domain, remainder taken from reference TRBV7-2 and TRBJ2-1, is GAGVSQSPSNKVTEKGKDVELRCDPISGHTALYWYRQSLGQGLEFLIYFQGNSAPDKSGLPSDRFSAERTGGSVSTLTIQRTQQEDSAVYLCASSLAGGPYNEQFFGPGTRLTVL.

This clonotype was observed many times. V and J are TRBV29-1 and TRBJ2-3; TRBD2 agrees at 8 bases. CDR1 is SQVTM, CDR2 ANQGSEA, per germline. V lost 4 bases to trimming and J lost 6 bases; unmatched junction nucleotides: 9. This CDR3 is 14 amino acids long. CDR3 residues: CSVGYSGTRDTQYF. The CDR3 DNA reads TGCAGCGTTGGATATAGCGGGACGAGGGATACGCAGTATTTT.

The rearrangement links TRBV5-1 to TRBJ2-3, with 7 positions matching TRBD1. The CDR3 has 15 amino acids. Germline lookup yields CDR1 SGHRS and CDR2 YFSETQ. V gave up 0 bases and J gave up 5 bases; unmatched junction bases: 6. CDR3 DNA: TGCGCCAGCAGCTTGGAGGGGGCAGGTCGAGATACGCAGTATTTT. It specifies CASSLEGAGRDTQYF.

Many counts were recorded for this clonotype. This CDR3 reads CASSQGRTSGSRETQYF. The CDR3 nucleotides are TGTGCCAGCAGCCAAGGAAGAACTAGCGGGAGTAGGGAGACCCAGTACTTC. V usage is TRBV14 and J usage is TRBJ2-5, with TRBD2 matching 11 bases. In germline, CDR1 is SGHDN, CDR2 FVKESK. J was trimmed by 5 bases and V by 1 base; bases with no gene match: 9. The CDR3 runs 17 residues.

J is TRBJ1-5 and V is TRBV7-2; D is uncertain. The germline V and J ends were trimmed by 2 bases and 9 bases, with 14 bases remaining between them. In germline, CDR1 is SGHTA, CDR2 FQGNSA. The CDR3 totals 14 residues. The CDR3 sequence: CASSLLAAAGPQHF. DNA for the CDR3: TGTGCCAGCAGCTTACTGGCCGCCGCTGGGCCCCAGCATTTT.

The chain couples TRBV7-2 to TRBJ2-1; 12 bases are shared with TRBD1. This CDR3 comprises 16 residues. With 3 bases clipped from V and 6 bases from J, the junction kept 6 bases outside the gene matches. In germline, CDR1 is SGHTA, CDR2 FQGNSA. Here the CDR3 DNA reads TGTGCCAGCAGCTTGGGGACAGGGGGCCTCATCAATGAGCAGTTCTTC. Residues: CASSLGTGGLINEQFF.

This clonotype was seen a handful of times. The rearrangement links TRBV12-3 or TRBV12-4 to TRBJ1-1; 8 bases are shared with TRBD1. The V gene end was trimmed by 6 bases and the J gene end by 5 bases; junction bases not matched to a gene: 8. This CDR3 comprises 14 residues. CDR3 loop: CASRGQGIGTEAFF. In DNA form, the CDR3 reads TGTGCCAGCAGAGGACAGGGTATAGGGACTGAAGCTTTCTTT.

In this sample, this clonotype turned up a few times. The chain couples TRBV6-1 to TRBJ2-6, with 7 bases lining up with TRBD1. Looked up from germline, CDR1 is MNHNS and CDR2 is SASEGT. V lost 6 bases and J lost 2; bases outside the gene matches: 4. The length of the CDR3 is 15 residues. As DNA, the CDR3 is TGTGCCAGCAGGTCCGGACAGGCTGGGGCCAACGTCCTGACTTTC. It encodes CASRSGQAGANVLTF.

This clonotype was counted between two and nine times. This sequence joins TRBV6-5 and TRBJ1-2; 9 positions agree with TRBD1. The CDR3 is made up of 14 amino acids. Germline CDR1 MNHEY, CDR2 SVGAGI. J gave up 4 bases and V 6 bases, and 6 bases lay outside the gene matches. CDR3 sequence reads: CASRLETGGYGYTF. DNA for the CDR3: TGTGCCAGCAGATTAGAGACAGGGGGCTATGGCTACACCTTC.

The chain carries TRBV4-2 and TRBJ2-1, with 15 bases that match TRBD2. Trimming at V came to 5 bases and at J to 9 bases, leaving 5 bases not matched to a gene. This CDR3 spans 15 amino acids. CDR1 and CDR2 (germline): LGHNA, YNFKEQ. The CDR3 is CASSAGLAGGGEQFF. The CDR3 DNA reads as TGTGCCAGCAGCGCGGGACTAGCGGGAGGTGGTGAGCAGTTCTTC.

This clonotype was counted a few times. The rearrangement links TRBV18 to TRBJ2-7; D may be TRBD1 (6 bases). CDR3 length equals 15 residues. Trimming pared 2 bases from V and 4 bases from J, leaving 15 bases between. Germline V gene sequence: CDR1 KGHSH, CDR2 LQKENI. CDR3 loop: CASSPTRGNMYEQYF. In nucleotides, the CDR3 is TGTGCCAGCTCACCAACCAGGGGCAATATGTACGAGCAGTACTTC.

This chain joins TRBV2 and TRBJ1-1; no definite D call. Germline V gene lookup returns CDR1 SNHLY and CDR2 FYNNEI. The V gene lost 6 bases and the J gene lost 7 bases, with 9 bases spanning the gap. The CDR3 contains 11 residues. The CDR3 loop reads CASRNRNEAFF. The CDR3 DNA is TGTGCCAGCAGGAACAGAAATGAAGCTTTCTTT.

In its sample, this clonotype was seen a few times. The chain joins TRBV4-3 to TRBJ2-1; TRBD1 is a possible D gene (5 bases). This CDR3 is built from 15 residues. The V gene lost 0 bases and the J gene lost 3 bases, with 9 bases spanning the gap. CDR1 is LGHNA and CDR2 is YSLEER in the germline V gene. CDR3 sequence reads: CASSQDLQGYNEQFF. The DNA for the CDR3 is TGCGCCAGCAGCCAAGATCTTCAGGGCTACAATGAGCAGTTCTTC.

The chain joins TRBV5-1 to TRBJ2-2; no clear D. V was shortened by 1 base and J by 5 bases, with 12 bases between the two germline ends. Germline V gene data show CDR1 as SGHRS and CDR2 as YFSETQ. The CDR3 extends over 15 amino acids. CDR3 in amino acids: CASSLTTLGTGELFF. The CDR3 DNA reads as TGCGCCAGCAGCTTGACAACTCTGGGAACCGGGGAGCTGTTTTTT.

This clonotype was seen more than once but under ten times. This chain joins TRBV6-1 and TRBJ1-1; D call uncertain. CDR1 MNHNS and CDR2 SASEGT come from the germline V gene. The CDR3 extends over 14 amino acids. V was shortened by 6 bases and J by 1 base, with 12 bases between the two germline ends. Here the CDR3 reads CASSPRGKNTEAFF. CDR3 coding DNA: TGTGCCAGCAGCCCACGGGGAAAGAACACTGAAGCTTTCTTT.

The CDR3 DNA reads TGCAGCGTTGAAGGCCAGGGTCAAGAGACCCAGTACTTC. It specifies CSVEGQGQETQYF. This sequence joins TRBV29-1 and TRBJ2-5, with D possibly being TRBD1 (5 bases). In germline, CDR1 is SQVTM, CDR2 ANQGSEA. CDR3 size: 13 residues. V lost 1 base and J 2 bases, leaving 8 bases between the germline ends. The full variable domain, completed using reference TRBV29-1 and TRBJ2-5, is SAVISQKPSRDICQRGTSLTIQCQVDSQVTMMFWYRQQPGQSLTLIATANQGSEATYESGFVIDKFPISRPNLTFSTLTVSNMSPEDSSIYLCSVEGQGQETQYFGPGTRLLVL.

The CDR3 region has the DNA TGTGCCAGCAGTTACGGGCCTAGCGGGGGCCAAGATACGCAGTATTTT. This gives the protein CASSYGPSGGQDTQYF. This chain uses TRBV6-5 with TRBJ2-3, with 10 bases aligning to TRBD2. Germline V gene data show CDR1 as MNHEY and CDR2 as SVGAGI. The CDR3 contains 16 residues. V was clipped by 2 bases and J by 5 bases; unmatched bases: 7.

This clonotype was counted between two and nine times. V and J are TRBV24-1 and TRBJ2-7; TRBD1 matches at 7 bases. CDR1 KGHDR and CDR2 SFDVKD come from the germline V gene. Trimming took 3 bases from V and 6 from J; bases not matched to a gene: 10. The CDR3 sequence is 15 residues long. The CDR3: CATSDPGQRYAEQYF. Here the CDR3 DNA reads TGTGCCACCAGTGATCCGGGACAGCGGTATGCCGAGCAGTACTTC.